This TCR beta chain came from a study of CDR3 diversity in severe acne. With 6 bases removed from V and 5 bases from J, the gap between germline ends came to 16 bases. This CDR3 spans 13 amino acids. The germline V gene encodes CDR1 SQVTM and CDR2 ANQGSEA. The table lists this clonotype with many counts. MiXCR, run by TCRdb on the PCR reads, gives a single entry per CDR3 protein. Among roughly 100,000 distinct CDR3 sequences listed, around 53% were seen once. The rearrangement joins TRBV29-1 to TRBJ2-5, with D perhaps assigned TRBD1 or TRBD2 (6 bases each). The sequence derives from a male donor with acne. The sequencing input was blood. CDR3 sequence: CSVRITGRETQYF. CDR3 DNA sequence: TGCAGCGTCCGCATAACAGGGAGGGAGACCCAGTACTTC. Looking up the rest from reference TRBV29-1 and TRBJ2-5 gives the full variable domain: SAVISQKPSRDICQRGTSLTIQCQVDSQVTMMFWYRQQPGQSLTLIATANQGSEATYESGFVIDKFPISRPNLTFSTLTVSNMSPEDSSIYLCSVRITGRETQYFGPGTRLLVL.